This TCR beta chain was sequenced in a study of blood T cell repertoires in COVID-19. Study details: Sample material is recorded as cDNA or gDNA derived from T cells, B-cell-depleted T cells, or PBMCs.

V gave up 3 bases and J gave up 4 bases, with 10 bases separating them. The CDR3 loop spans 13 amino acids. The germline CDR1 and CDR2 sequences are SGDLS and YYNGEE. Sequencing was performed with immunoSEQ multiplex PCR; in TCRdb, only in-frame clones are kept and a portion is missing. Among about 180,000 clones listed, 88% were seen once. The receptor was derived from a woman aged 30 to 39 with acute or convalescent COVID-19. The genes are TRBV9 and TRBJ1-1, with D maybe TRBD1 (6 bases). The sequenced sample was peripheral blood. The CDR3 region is CASSARGSTEAFF. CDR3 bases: TGTGCCAGCAGCGCCAGGGGTAGCACTGAAGCTTTCTTT.